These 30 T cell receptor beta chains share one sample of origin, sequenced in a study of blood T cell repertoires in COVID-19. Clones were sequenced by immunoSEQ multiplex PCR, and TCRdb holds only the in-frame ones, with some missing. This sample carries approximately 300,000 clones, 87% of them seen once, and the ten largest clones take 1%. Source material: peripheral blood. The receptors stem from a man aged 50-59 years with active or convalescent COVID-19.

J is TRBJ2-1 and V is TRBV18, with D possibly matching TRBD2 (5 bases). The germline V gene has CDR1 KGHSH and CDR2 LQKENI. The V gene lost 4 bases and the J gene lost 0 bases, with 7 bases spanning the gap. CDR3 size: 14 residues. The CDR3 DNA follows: TGTGCCAGCTCACGACTAAGCTCCTACAATGAGCAGTTCTTC. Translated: CASSRLSSYNEQFF. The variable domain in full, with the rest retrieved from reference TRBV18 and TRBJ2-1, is NAGVMQNPRHLVRRRGQEARLRCSPMKGHSHVYWYRQLPEEGLKFMVYLQKENIIDESGMPKERFSAEFPKEGPSILRIQQVVRGDSAAYFCASSRLSSYNEQFFGPGTRLTVL.

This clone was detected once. The CDR3 sequence is CASSQEILGAGAGYEQYF. The CDR3 region has the DNA TGTGCCAGCAGCCAGGAGATTTTAGGGGCGGGAGCGGGCTACGAGCAGTACTTC. The J gene is TRBJ2-7, the V gene TRBV4-2; the match to TRBD2 covers 7 bases. The CDR3 sequence is 18 residues long. The germline V gene encodes CDR1 LGHNA and CDR2 YNFKEQ. The V segment lost 3 bases and the J segment 3 bases; nucleotides outside the gene matches: 17.

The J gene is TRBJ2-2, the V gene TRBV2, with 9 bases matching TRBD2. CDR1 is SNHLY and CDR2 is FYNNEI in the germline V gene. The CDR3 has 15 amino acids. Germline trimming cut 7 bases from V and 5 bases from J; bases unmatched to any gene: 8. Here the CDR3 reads CASNFGLAGTGELFF. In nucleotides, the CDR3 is TGTGCCAGCAATTTCGGGCTAGCGGGGACCGGGGAGCTGTTTTTT. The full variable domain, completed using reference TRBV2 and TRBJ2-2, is EPEVTQTPSHQVTQMGQEVILRCVPISNHLYFYWYRQILGQKVEFLVSFYNNEISEKSEIFDDQFSVERPDGSNFTLKIRSTKLEDSAMYFCASNFGLAGTGELFFGEGSRLTVL.

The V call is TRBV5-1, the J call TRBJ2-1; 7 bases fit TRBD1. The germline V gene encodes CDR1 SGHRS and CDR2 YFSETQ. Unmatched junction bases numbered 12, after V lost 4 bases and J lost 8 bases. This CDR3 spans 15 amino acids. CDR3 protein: CASSLGTADPDEQFF. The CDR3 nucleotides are TGCGCCAGCAGCCTCGGGACAGCTGATCCGGATGAGCAGTTCTTC.

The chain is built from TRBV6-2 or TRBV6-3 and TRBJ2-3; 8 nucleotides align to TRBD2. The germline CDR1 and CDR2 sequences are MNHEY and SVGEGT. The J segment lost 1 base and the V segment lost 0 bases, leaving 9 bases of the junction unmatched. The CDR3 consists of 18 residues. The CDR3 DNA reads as TGTGCCAGCAGTTACTCCGGCGGGGGGTCGATACGCACAGATACGCAGTATTTT. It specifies CASSYSGGGSIRTDTQYF.

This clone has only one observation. The CDR3 DNA sequence: TGTGCCAGCTCGGACACAGGGGGGAACACTGAAGCTTTCTTT. It codes for CASSDTGGNTEAFF. The chain employs TRBV18 and TRBJ1-1; TRBD1 agrees at 8 bases. V shed 6 bases and J 1 base; nucleotides not matched to a gene: 4. The CDR3 extends over 14 amino acids. The V gene's germline CDR1 is KGHSH and CDR2 LQKENI.

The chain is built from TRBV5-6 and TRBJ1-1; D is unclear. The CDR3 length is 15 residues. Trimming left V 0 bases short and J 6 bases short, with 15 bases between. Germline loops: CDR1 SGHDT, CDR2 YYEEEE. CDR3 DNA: TGTGCCAGCAGCTTGGGTATTTCGACCGGGGCTGAAGCTTTCTTT. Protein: CASSLGISTGAEAFF. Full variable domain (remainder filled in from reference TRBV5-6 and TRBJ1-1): DAGVTQSPTHLIKTRGQQVTLRCSPKSGHDTVSWYQQALGQGPQFIFQYYEEEERQRGNFPDRFSGHQFPNYSSELNVNALLLGDSALYLCASSLGISTGAEAFFGQGTRLTVV.

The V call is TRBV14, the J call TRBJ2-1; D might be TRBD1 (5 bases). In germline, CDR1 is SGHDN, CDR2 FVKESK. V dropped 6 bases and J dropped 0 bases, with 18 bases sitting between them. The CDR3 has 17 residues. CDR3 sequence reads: CASSSRQGIDSYNEQFF. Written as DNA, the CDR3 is TGTGCCAGCAGTTCGAGGCAGGGAATAGACTCCTACAATGAGCAGTTCTTC.

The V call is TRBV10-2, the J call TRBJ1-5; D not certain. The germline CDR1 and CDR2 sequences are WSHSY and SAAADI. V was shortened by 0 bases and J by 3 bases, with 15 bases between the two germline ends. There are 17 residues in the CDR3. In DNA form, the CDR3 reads TGCGCCAGCAGTGAGTCGAGCTCCAATGAATTCAATCAGCCCCAGCATTTT. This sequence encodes CASSESSSNEFNQPQHF.

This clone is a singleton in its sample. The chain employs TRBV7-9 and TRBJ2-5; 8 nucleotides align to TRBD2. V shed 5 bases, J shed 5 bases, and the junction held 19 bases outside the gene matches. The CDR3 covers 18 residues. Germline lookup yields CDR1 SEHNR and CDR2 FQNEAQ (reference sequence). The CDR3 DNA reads TGTGCCAGCAGCCGAGACCCCCTCAGGACTAGCCCGAGGGAGACCCAGTACTTC. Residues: CASSRDPLRTSPRETQYF.

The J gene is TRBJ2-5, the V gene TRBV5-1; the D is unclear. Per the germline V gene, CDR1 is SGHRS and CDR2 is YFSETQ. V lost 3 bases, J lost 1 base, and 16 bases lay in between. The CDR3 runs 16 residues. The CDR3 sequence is CASSSRRDSFQETQYF. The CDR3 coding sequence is TGCGCCAGCAGCTCACGCCGCGATAGCTTCCAAGAGACCCAGTACTTC.

This chain's CDR3 is CASSEMAEGLFF. The CDR3 nucleotides are TGTGCCAGCAGTGAAATGGCGGAAGGACTGTTTTTT. This chain connects TRBV2 to TRBJ1-4; no definite D call. V lost 2 bases to trimming and J lost 13 bases, with 11 bases between them. CDR3 length: 12 residues. The V gene's germline CDR1 is SNHLY and CDR2 FYNNEI.

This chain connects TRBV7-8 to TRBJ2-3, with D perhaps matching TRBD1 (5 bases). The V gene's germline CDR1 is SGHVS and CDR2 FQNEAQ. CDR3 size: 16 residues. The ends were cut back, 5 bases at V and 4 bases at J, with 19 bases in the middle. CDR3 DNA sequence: TGTGCCAGCAGCCCACACAGAAGACAGCCTTCAGATACGCAGTATTTT. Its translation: CASSPHRRQPSDTQYF.

DNA of the CDR3: TGTGCCAGCAGCTTTGACAGTCGGGAGGGATGGTTCAATGAGCAGTTCTTC. It specifies CASSFDSREGWFNEQFF. V is TRBV5-5 and J is TRBJ2-1, with 8 positions matching TRBD2. This CDR3 spans 17 amino acids. In germline, CDR1 is SGHKS, CDR2 YYEKEE (reference sequence). The V segment lost 2 bases and the J segment 6 bases; nucleotides outside the gene matches: 13.

This CDR3 reads CASSLDPGIYGYTF. The DNA of the CDR3 is TGCGCCAGCAGCTTGGATCCGGGAATCTATGGCTACACCTTC. This chain joins TRBV5-1 and TRBJ1-2; D unresolved. The germline V gene has CDR1 SGHRS and CDR2 YFSETQ. V dropped 0 bases and J dropped 4 bases, with 10 bases sitting between them. The CDR3 sequence is 14 residues long.

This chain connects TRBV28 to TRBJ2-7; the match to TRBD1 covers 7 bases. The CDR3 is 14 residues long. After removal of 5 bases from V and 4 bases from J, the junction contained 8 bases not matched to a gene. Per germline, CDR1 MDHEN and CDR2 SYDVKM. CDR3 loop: CASSDPGQIYEQYF. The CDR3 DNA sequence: TGTGCCAGCAGTGATCCGGGACAGATTTACGAGCAGTACTTC.

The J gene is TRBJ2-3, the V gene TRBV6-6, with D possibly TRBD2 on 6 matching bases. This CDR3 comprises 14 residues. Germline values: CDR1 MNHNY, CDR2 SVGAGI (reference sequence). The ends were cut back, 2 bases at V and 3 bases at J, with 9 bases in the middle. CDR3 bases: TGTGCCAGCAGTTACGGGACTTTGACAGATACGCAGTATTTT. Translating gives CASSYGTLTDTQYF.

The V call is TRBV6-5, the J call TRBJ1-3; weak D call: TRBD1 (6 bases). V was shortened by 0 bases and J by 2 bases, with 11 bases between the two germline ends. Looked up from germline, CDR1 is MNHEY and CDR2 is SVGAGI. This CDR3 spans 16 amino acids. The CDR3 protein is CASSYSGGLTGNTIYF. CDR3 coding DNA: TGTGCCAGCAGTTACTCGGGGGGGCTTACTGGAAACACCATATATTTT.

This CDR3 reads CASSYRLAENYEQYF. CDR3 DNA: TGTGCCAGCAGTTACAGACTAGCGGAGAACTACGAGCAGTACTTC. The V and J genes are TRBV6-5 and TRBJ2-7; 9 bases are shared with TRBD2. Germline CDR1 MNHEY, CDR2 SVGAGI. The CDR3 totals 15 residues. V shed 2 bases, J shed 3 bases, and the junction held 5 bases outside the gene matches.

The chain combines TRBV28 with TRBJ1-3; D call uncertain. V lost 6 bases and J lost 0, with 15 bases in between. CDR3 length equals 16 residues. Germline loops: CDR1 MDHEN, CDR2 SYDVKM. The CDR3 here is CASSPAGSGSGNTIYF. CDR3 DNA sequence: TGTGCCAGCAGCCCTGCGGGTTCCGGCTCTGGAAACACCATATATTTT. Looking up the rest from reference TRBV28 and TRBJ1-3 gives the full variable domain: DVKVTQSSRYLVKRTGEKVFLECVQDMDHENMFWYRQDPGLGLRLIYFSYDVKMKEKGDIPEGYSVSREKKERFSLILESASTNQTSMYLCASSPAGSGSGNTIYFGEGSWLTVV.

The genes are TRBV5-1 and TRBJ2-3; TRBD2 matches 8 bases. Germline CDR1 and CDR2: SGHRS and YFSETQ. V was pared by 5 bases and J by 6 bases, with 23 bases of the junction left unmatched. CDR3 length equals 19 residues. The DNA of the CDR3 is TGCGCCAGCAGTACCGGAGTGGGAGCGGGAGCCGTTGTAGGGGATACGCAGTATTTT. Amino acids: CASSTGVGAGAVVGDTQYF.

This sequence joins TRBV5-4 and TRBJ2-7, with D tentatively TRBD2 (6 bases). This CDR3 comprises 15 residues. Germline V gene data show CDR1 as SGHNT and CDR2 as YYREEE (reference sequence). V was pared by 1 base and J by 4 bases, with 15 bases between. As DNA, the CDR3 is TGTGCCAGCAGCTTGACCGGGACTGGGCTTTACGAGCAGTACTTC. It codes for CASSLTGTGLYEQYF.

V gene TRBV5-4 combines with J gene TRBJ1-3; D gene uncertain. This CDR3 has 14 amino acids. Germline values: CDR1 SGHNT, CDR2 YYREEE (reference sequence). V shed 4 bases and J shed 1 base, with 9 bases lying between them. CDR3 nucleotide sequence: TGTGCCAGCAGCGATTCCGGTTCTGGAAACACCATATATTTT. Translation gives CASSDSGSGNTIYF.

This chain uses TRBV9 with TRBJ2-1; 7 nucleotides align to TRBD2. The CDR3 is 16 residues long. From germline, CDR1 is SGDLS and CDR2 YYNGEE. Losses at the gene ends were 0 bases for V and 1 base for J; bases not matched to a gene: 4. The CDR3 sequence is CASSVVGGLSYNEQFF. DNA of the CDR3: TGTGCCAGCAGCGTAGTCGGGGGGTTGTCCTACAATGAGCAGTTCTTC.

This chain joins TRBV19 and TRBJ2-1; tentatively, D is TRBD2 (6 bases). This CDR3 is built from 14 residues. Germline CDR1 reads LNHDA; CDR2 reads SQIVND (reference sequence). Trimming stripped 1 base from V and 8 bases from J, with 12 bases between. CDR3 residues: CASSIGPPGDEQFF. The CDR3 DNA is TGTGCCAGTAGTATAGGGCCCCCGGGGGATGAGCAGTTCTTC.

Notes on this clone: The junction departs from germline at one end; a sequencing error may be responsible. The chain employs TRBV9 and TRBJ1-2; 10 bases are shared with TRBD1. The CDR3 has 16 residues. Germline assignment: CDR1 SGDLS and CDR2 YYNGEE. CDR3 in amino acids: CASSVDLTGGNYGYTF. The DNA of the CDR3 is TGTGCCAGCAGTGTAGATTTGACAGGGGGCAACTATGGCTACACCTTC.

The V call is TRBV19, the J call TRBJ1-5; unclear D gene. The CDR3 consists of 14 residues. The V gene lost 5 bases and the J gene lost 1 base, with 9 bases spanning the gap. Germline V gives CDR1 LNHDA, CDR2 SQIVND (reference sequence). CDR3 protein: CASSRGGSNQPQHF. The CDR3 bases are TGTGCCAGTAGTCGGGGAGGGAGCAATCAGCCCCAGCATTTT.

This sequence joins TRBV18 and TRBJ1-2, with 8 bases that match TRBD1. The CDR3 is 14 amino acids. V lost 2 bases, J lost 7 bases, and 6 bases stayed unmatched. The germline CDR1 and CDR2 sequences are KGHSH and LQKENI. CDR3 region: CASSPSGGDRGYTF. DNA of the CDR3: TGTGCCAGCTCACCATCAGGGGGCGATCGTGGCTACACCTTC.

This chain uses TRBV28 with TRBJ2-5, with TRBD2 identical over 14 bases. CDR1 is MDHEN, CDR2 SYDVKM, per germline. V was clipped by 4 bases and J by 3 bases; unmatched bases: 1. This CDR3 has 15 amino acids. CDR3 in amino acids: CASSSGLAGEETQYF. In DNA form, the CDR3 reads TGTGCCAGCAGTTCGGGACTAGCGGGAGAAGAGACCCAGTACTTC.

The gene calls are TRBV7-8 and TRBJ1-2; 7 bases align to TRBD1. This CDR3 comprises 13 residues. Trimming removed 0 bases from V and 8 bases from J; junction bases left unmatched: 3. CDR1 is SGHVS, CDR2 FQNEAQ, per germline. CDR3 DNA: TGTGCCAGCAGCTTAGCAGGGGGCGGCGGCTACACCTTC. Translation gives CASSLAGGGGYTF.